A selection of T cell receptor beta chains follows, all from one sample in a study of memory B cells and T cells in multiple sclerosis. These receptors have no known antigen. Assay: immunoSEQ multiplex PCR; the TCRdb copy retains only in-frame clones and omits some. The repertoire holds 46,000 or so clones, with roughly 80% as singletons. Sequencing used PBMCs from blood kept in culture. The origin of the receptors is a human donor with multiple sclerosis. The CDR3 runs from the conserved cysteine through the conserved F or W. D genes are given only for firm matches. The size entry is marked missing in some rows and otherwise reads once, few, many or a size class.

d_gene,abundance,v_gene,j_gene,CDR3aa,CDR3nt
-,-,TRBV5-1,TRBJ2-1,CASSLNPGAPSYNEQFF,TGCGCCAGCAGCTTGAATCCCGGGGCACCATCCTACAATGAGCAGTTCTTC
-,-,TRBV9,TRBJ1-5,CASSPRGGGPEHF,TGTGCCAGCAGCCCCAGAGGGGGGGGTCCTGAGCATTTT
TRBD1,-,TRBV7-8,TRBJ1-5,CASSPGTGGINQPQHF,TGTGCCAGCAGCCCCGGGACAGGGGGAATCAATCAGCCCCAGCATTTT
TRBD1,-,TRBV6-6,TRBJ1-2,CASSTPRDRVSGYTF,TGTGCCAGCAGTACTCCCCGGGACAGGGTCTCTGGCTACACCTTC
-,-,TRBV21-1,TRBJ2-1,CASSNFGTGSSYNEQFF,-
-,-,TRBV6-1,TRBJ1-1,CASRLEARAAEAFF,TGTGCCAGCAGATTGGAGGCCAGGGCCGCCGAAGCTTTCTTT
-,-,TRBV19,TRBJ1-5,CASSTHGGRGNQPQHF,TGTGCCAGTAGTACCCACGGGGGTAGAGGCAATCAGCCCCAGCATTTT
TRBD1,-,TRBV5-1,TRBJ1-1,CASSTGGNTEAFF,TGCGCCAGCAGCACAGGGGGTAACACTGAAGCTTTCTTT
TRBD2,-,TRBV5-4,TRBJ2-7,CASSLERGRNEQYF,TGTGCCAGCAGCTTGGAGCGGGGGAGGAACGAGCAGTACTTC
-,-,TRBV11-2,TRBJ2-7,CASSLVGGPDEQYF,TGTGCCAGCAGCTTAGTAGGGGGGCCGGACGAGCAGTACTTC
-,once,TRBV10-3,TRBJ2-1,CAISDLGDNEQFF,TGTGCCATCAGTGATCTTGGGGACAATGAGCAGTTCTTC
-,-,TRBV15,TRBJ2-2,CATSRAGELFF,TGTGCCACCAGCAGGGCCGGGGAGCTGTTTTTT
-,once,TRBV28,TRBJ1-6,CASSFRGDYNSPLHF,TGTGCCAGCAGCTTTCGGGGGGACTATAATTCACCCCTCCACTTT
-,-,TRBV19,TRBJ2-7,CASSIDPGSYEQYF,TGTGCCAGTAGTATAGATCCGGGCTCCTACGAGCAGTACTTC
-,once,TRBV6-6,TRBJ1-5,CASSYDSNQPQHF,TGTGCCAGCAGTTACGATAGCAATCAGCCCCAGCATTTT
TRBD1,-,TRBV7-6,TRBJ1-4,CASSPWTGGDEKLFF,TGTGCCAGCAGCCCCTGGACAGGGGGCGATGAAAAACTGTTTTTT
-,-,TRBV6-5,TRBJ1-1,CASSWDEGTEAFF,TGTGCCAGCAGCTGGGACGAGGGTACTGAAGCTTTCTTT
-,-,TRBV30,TRBJ2-2,CAWRSGNTGELFF,TGTGCCTGGAGGTCGGGGAACACCGGGGAGCTGTTTTTT
-,-,TRBV5-5,TRBJ1-1,CASSLPHRSEAFF,TGTGCCAGCAGCCTGCCCCATCGGTCTGAAGCTTTCTTT
-,-,TRBV14,TRBJ2-1,CASSPGGHYNEQFF,TGTGCCAGCAGCCCCGGCGGGCACTACAATGAGCAGTTCTTC
TRBD2,-,TRBV7-9,TRBJ2-7,CASSFGGLAGEQYF,TGTGCCAGCAGCTTTGGGGGACTAGCGGGTGAGCAGTACTTC
TRBD1,-,TRBV14,TRBJ2-2,CASSQLQGARSTGELFF,TGTGCCAGCAGCCAGCTCCAGGGGGCGCGGAGCACCGGGGAGCTGTTTTTT
-,-,TRBV27,TRBJ1-2,CASSLNRAAYGYTF,TGTGCCAGCAGTTTAAACAGGGCCGCCTATGGCTACACCTTC
TRBD1,-,TRBV5-1,TRBJ1-1,CASSWRTGTNTEAFF,TGCGCCAGCAGCTGGCGGACAGGGACGAACACTGAAGCTTTCTTT
-,-,TRBV11-2,TRBJ1-6,CASSLTAGTSPLHF,TGTGCCAGCAGCTTAACGGCGGGCACTTCACCCCTCCACTTT
-,-,TRBV27,TRBJ2-1,CASSTPRRDWDEQFF,TGTGCCAGCAGTACACCACGACGGGATTGGGATGAGCAGTTCTTC
TRBD1,few,TRBV7-9,TRBJ2-7,CASSVGQGRYEQYF,TGTGCCAGCAGCGTTGGACAGGGCCGCTACGAGCAGTACTTC
-,-,TRBV6-6,TRBJ2-7,CASSDPRGREQYF,TGTGCCAGCAGCGACCCCCGGGGTCGGGAGCAGTACTTC
-,-,TRBV10-3,TRBJ1-2,CAIRNVGTDYGYTF,TGTGCCATCCGTAACGTTGGGACGGACTATGGCTACACCTTC
-,few,TRBV7-9,TRBJ2-7,CASSLGQTLIPYEQYF,TGTGCCAGCAGCTTAGGACAGACTTTGATCCCCTACGAGCAGTACTTC
-,-,TRBV7-9,TRBJ2-3,CASSPFGLGTDTQYF,TGTGCCAGCAGCCCTTTTGGTCTAGGCACAGATACGCAGTATTTT
-,-,TRBV4-3,TRBJ1-1,CASSQVGGWTEAFF,TGCGCCAGCAGCCAAGTAGGGGGTTGGACTGAAGCTTTCTTT
-,-,TRBV5-1,TRBJ2-5,CASSTQGGETQYF,TGCGCCAGCAGCACCCAGGGAGGAGAGACCCAGTACTTC
-,-,TRBV5-1,TRBJ2-7,CASSDQSYEQYF,TGCGCCAGCAGCGACCAATCTTACGAGCAGTACTTC
-,-,TRBV15,TRBJ2-5,CATQGQEETQYF,TGTGCCACCCAGGGCCAGGAAGAGACCCAGTACTTC
TRBD1,-,TRBV27,TRBJ1-5,CAGTAGVQPQHF,TGTGCCGGGACAGCGGGGGTTCAGCCCCAGCATTTT
-,once,TRBV27,TRBJ2-7,CASSLSWTYEQYF,TGTGCCAGCAGTCTCTCATGGACCTACGAGCAGTACTTC
TRBD1,-,TRBV2,TRBJ1-1,CASRAAGGHTEAFF,TGTGCCAGCAGAGCGGCAGGGGGCCATACTGAAGCTTTCTTT
-,-,TRBV7-2,TRBJ2-1,CASSQVSGPYNEQFF,TGTGCCAGCAGCCAAGTGAGCGGACCCTACAATGAGCAGTTCTTC
TRBD2,-,TRBV9,TRBJ2-5,CASSVAVSGGQETQYF,TGTGCCAGCAGCGTAGCGGTCTCGGGGGGGCAAGAGACCCAGTACTTC
-,-,TRBV4-1,TRBJ1-2,CASSQVRGPRATF,TGCGCCAGCAGCCAAGTTCGTGGCCCTCGCGCCACCTTC
TRBD2,-,TRBV10-2,TRBJ2-2,CASSESLAGANTGELFF,TGCGCCAGCAGTGAGTCTCTAGCGGGGGCTAACACCGGGGAGCTGTTTTTT
TRBD1,-,TRBV13,TRBJ2-7,CASSPTGTGGLYEQYF,TGTGCCAGCAGCCCCACCGGGACAGGGGGCCTCTACGAGCAGTACTTC
-,few,TRBV21-1,TRBJ1-2,CASSTIQGNYGYTF,TGTGCCAGCAGCACGATACAGGGTAACTATGGCTACACCTTC
-,-,TRBV29-1,TRBJ1-3,CSVYSRSGQAGNTIYF,TGCAGCGTATACTCTCGGTCAGGGCAAGCTGGAAACACCATATATTTT
-,once,TRBV5-1,TRBJ1-2,CASSLEVGAQNYGYTF,TGCGCCAGCAGCTTGGAGGTCGGCGCGCAGAACTATGGCTACACCTTC
-,-,TRBV5-8,TRBJ1-4,CASSSPGLYEKLFF,TGTGCCAGCAGCTCGCCGGGGCTGTATGAAAAACTGTTTTTT
-,-,TRBV19,TRBJ2-2,CASSIGRDGELFF,TGTGCCAGTAGTATAGGGCGCGACGGGGAGCTGTTTTTT
-,-,TRBV6-6,TRBJ1-3,CASCRTVASGNTIYF,TGTGCCAGTTGTCGGACAGTCGCCTCTGGAAACACCATATATTTT
-,-,TRBV6-4,TRBJ2-5,CASSDFAGEETQYF,TGTGCCAGCAGTGACTTCGCCGGGGAAGAGACCCAGTACTTC
TRBD2,-,TRBV6-5,TRBJ2-2,CASRRGGAGELFF,TGTGCCAGCAGACGCGGGGGTGCCGGGGAGCTGTTTTTT
TRBD1,-,TRBV6-1,TRBJ1-1,CANGDRGLGWTEAFF,TGTGCCAACGGGGACAGGGGCCTAGGATGGACTGAAGCTTTCTTT
-,few,TRBV4-3,TRBJ2-7,CASSQYRTFYEQYF,TGCGCCAGCAGCCAATACCGGACCTTCTACGAGCAGTACTTC
-,-,TRBV19,TRBJ1-5,CASSREGRGEQPQHF,TGTGCCAGTAGTAGAGAAGGACGCGGGGAGCAGCCCCAGCATTTT
-,-,TRBV4-3,TRBJ1-1,CASSLDRERTEAFF,TGCGCCAGCAGCCTAGATAGGGAAAGAACTGAAGCTTTCTTT
TRBD1,-,TRBV15,TRBJ1-1,CATSREWTGGNTEAFF,TGTGCCACCAGCAGAGAGTGGACAGGGGGGAACACTGAAGCTTTCTTT
TRBD1,once,TRBV6-6,TRBJ1-2,CASSYPGTANYGYTF,TGTGCCAGCAGTTACCCGGGGACAGCTAACTATGGCTACACCTTC
-,-,TRBV11-3,TRBJ2-7,CASSSRHPYEQYF,TGTGCCAGCAGCTCTCGACACCCCTACGAGCAGTACTTC